This record looks at one T cell receptor (beta chain) sequence and its context. The sample is drawn from a study of blood T cell repertoires in COVID-19. About the research overall: COVID-19 samples collected from the United States, Italy and Spain covered acute and convalescent phases. T cells, B-cell-depleted T cells, or PBMCs supplied cDNA or gDNA.

The study recruited people aged 18 to 89 years across under 25 US areas. Donors were grouped by their self-reported clinical history. Profiling relied on immunoSEQ multiplex PCR, and the TCRdb table lists in-frame clones only, not all of them. The repertoire includes 220,000 or so clones, roughly nine tenths of them detected once, and about 3.5% sits in the top ten. CDR1 is MDHEN, CDR2 SYDVKM, per germline. V gave up 5 bases and J gave up 0 bases; unmatched junction bases: 7. The CDR3 consists of 15 residues. Material: PBMCs or T cells enriched from blood (not recorded which). The chain links TRBV28 to TRBJ2-7, with 7 nucleotides matching TRBD1. This TCR came from a woman aged 18-29 years in a cohort exposed to, infected with or recovered from COVID-19 (not recorded which). CDR3 residues: CASSPGQKSSYEQYF. The CDR3 DNA reads TGTGCCAGCAGTCCGGGACAGAAAAGCTCCTACGAGCAGTACTTC.